The TCR beta chain under discussion was sequenced for a study of CD8 T cells in Susac syndrome. In germline, CDR1 is SGHDT, CDR2 YYEEEE. The CDR3 sequence is 13 residues long. The J segment lost 3 bases and the V segment lost 1 base, leaving 0 bases of the junction unmatched. The RNA, about 0.45 to 1 ug, was put through reverse transcription using random hexamers. immunoSEQ multiplex PCR amplified TCR beta CDR3 across 54 Vbeta, 13 Jbeta. Each CDR3 protein is one row after TCRdb ran MiXCR on the immunoSEQ multiplex PCR reads. The sample has about 180,000 distinct CDR3 sequences, around 95% seen once. The origin of this receptor is a human donor with multiple sclerosis. Sequencing was carried out using CD8+ T cells from PBMCs. The genes are TRBV5-6 and TRBJ1-1, with 7 bases that match TRBD1. CDR3 bases: TGTGCCAGCAGCTTGACAGGGGACACTGAAGCTTTCTTT. Translated: CASSLTGDTEAFF.